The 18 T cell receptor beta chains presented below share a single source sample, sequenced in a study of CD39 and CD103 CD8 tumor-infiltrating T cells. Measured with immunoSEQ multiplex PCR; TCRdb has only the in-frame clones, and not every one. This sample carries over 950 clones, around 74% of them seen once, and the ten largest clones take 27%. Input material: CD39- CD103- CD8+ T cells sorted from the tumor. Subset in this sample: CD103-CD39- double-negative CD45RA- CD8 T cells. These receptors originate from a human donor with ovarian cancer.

The CDR3 DNA is TGTGCCAGCAGCTTAGTTTCGGTGAGGCTCTCTGGCTACACCTTC. Protein sequence: CASSLVSVRLSGYTF. The chain has TRBV7-8 and TRBJ1-2; D ambiguous. Deletions cut 1 base from V and 7 bases from J, with 16 bases between. The germline V gene has CDR1 SGHVS and CDR2 FQNEAQ. This CDR3 spans 15 amino acids.

CDR3 protein: CASSATQGSHNEQFF. The CDR3 DNA follows: TGTGCCAGCAGTGCGACGCAGGGGTCCCACAATGAGCAGTTCTTC. J is TRBJ2-1 and V is TRBV28, with D perhaps matching TRBD1 (6 bases). The germline CDR1 and CDR2 sequences are MDHEN and SYDVKM. This CDR3 has 15 residues. V lost 5 bases to trimming and J lost 5 bases, with 16 bases between them.

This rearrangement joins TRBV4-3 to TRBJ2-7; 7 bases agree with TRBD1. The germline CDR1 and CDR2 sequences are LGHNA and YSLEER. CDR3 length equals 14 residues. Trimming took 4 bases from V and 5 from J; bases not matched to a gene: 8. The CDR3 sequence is CASSRHRGKNEQYF. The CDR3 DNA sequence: TGCGCCAGCAGCCGACACAGGGGAAAGAACGAGCAGTACTTC.

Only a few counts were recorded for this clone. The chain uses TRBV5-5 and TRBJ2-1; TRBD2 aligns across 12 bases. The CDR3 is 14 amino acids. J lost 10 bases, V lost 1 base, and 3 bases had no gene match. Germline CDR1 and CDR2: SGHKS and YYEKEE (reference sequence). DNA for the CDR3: TGTGCCAGCAGCTTGACTAGCGGGGGGCTCGAGCAGTTCTTC. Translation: CASSLTSGGLEQFF. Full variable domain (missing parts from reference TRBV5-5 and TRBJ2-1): DAGVTQSPTHLIKTRGQQVTLRCSPISGHKSVSWYQQVLGQGPQFIFQYYEKEERGRGNFPDRFSARQFPNYSSELNVNALLLGDSALYLCASSLTSGGLEQFFGPGTRLTVL.

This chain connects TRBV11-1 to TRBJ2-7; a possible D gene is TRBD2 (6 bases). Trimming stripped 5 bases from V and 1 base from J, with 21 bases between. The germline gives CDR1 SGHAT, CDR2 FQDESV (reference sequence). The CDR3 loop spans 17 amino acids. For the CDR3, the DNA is TGTGCCAGCAGCAGAGAGGTCGGGGCGGGGCCTTCCTACGAGCAGTACTTC. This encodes CASSREVGAGPSYEQYF.

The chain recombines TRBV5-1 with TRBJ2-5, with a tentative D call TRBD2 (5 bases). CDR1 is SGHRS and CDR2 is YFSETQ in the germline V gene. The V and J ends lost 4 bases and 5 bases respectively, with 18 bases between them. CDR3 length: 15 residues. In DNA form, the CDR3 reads TGCGCCAGCAGCCCTACGGGGTGGTTAGGGGAGACCCAGTACTTC. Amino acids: CASSPTGWLGETQYF.

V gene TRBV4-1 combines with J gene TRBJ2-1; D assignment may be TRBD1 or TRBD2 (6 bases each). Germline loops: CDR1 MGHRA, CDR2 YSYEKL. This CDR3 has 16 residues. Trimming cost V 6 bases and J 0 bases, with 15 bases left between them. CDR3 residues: CASSAPWGASYNEQFF. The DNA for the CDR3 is TGCGCCAGCAGTGCCCCTTGGGGGGCCTCCTACAATGAGCAGTTCTTC.

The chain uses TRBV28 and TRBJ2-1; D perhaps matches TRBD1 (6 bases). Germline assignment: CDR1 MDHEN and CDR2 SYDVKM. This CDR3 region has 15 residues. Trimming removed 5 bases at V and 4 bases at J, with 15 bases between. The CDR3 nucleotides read TGTGCCAGCAGTGATCACAGGGCATCATACAATGAGCAGTTCTTC. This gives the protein CASSDHRASYNEQFF. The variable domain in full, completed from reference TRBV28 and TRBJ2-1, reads DVKVTQSSRYLVKRTGEKVFLECVQDMDHENMFWYRQDPGLGLRLIYFSYDVKMKEKGDIPEGYSVSREKKERFSLILESASTNQTSMYLCASSDHRASYNEQFFGPGTRLTVL.

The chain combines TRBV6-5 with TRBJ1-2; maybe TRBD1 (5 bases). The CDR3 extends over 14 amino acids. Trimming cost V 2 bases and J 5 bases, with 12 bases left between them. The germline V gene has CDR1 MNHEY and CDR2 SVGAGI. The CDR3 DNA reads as TGTGCCAGCAGTTACCACCCGGGACCTTATGGCTACACCTTC. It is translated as CASSYHPGPYGYTF.

The CDR3: CASSPGTGGEQYF. The CDR3 DNA follows: TGTGCCAGCAGCCCCGGGACCGGGGGGGAGCAGTACTTC. The chain employs TRBV6-5 and TRBJ2-7; 7 nucleotides match TRBD2. The CDR3 totals 13 residues. The V segment lost 6 bases and the J segment 7 bases; nucleotides outside the gene matches: 9. Germline CDR1 reads MNHEY; CDR2 reads SVGAGI.

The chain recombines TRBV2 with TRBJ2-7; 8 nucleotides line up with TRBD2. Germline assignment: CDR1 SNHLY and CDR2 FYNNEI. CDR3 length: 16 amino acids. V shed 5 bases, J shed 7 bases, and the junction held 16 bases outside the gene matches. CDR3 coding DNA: TGTGCCAGCAGTATAGGTGCCACGGGAGGGGTCGGGGAGCAGTACTTC. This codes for CASSIGATGGVGEQYF. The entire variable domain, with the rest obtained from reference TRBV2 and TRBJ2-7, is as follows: EPEVTQTPSHQVTQMGQEVILRCVPISNHLYFYWYRQILGQKVEFLVSFYNNEISEKSEIFDDQFSVERPDGSNFTLKIRSTKLEDSAMYFCASSIGATGGVGEQYFGPGTRLTVT.

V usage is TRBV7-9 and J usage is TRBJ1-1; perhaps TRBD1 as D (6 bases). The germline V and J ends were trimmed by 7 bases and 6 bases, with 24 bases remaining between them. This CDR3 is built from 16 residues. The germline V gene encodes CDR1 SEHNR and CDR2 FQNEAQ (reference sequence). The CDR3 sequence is CASNSGGGGTRAEAFF. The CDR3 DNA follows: TGTGCCAGCAACTCGGGAGGCGGGGGCACCCGGGCTGAAGCTTTCTTT.

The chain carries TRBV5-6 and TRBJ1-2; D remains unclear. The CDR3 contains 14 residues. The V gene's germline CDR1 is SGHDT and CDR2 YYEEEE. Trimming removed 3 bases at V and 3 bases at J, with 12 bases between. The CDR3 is CASSSGLSHYGYTF. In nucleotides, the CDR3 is TGTGCCAGCAGCTCCGGATTGTCCCACTATGGCTACACCTTC.

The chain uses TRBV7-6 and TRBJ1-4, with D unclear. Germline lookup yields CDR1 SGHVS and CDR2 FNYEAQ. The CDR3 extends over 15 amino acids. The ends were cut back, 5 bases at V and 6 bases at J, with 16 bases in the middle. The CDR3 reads CASSEEPGIDEKLFF. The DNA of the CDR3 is TGTGCCAGCAGCGAGGAGCCCGGGATCGATGAAAAACTGTTTTTT.

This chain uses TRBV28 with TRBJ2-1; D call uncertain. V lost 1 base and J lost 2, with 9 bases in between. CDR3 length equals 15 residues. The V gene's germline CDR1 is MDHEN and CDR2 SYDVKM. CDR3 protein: CASSLFSAPYNEQFF. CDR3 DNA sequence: TGTGCCAGCAGTTTATTTTCAGCCCCCTACAATGAGCAGTTCTTC.

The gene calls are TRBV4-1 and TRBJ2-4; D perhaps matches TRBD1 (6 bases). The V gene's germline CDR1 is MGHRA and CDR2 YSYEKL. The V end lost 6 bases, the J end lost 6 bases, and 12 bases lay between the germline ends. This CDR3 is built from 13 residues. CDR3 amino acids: CASSRGQTNIQYF. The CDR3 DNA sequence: TGCGCCAGCAGTCGCGGACAGACAAACATTCAGTACTTC.

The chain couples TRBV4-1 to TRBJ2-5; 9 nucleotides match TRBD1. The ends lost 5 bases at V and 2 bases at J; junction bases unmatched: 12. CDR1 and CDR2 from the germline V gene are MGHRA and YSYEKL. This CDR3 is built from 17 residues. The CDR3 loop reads CASSSQGGDRAQETQYF. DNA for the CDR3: TGCGCCAGCAGCTCGCAAGGGGGGGACAGGGCTCAAGAGACCCAGTACTTC.

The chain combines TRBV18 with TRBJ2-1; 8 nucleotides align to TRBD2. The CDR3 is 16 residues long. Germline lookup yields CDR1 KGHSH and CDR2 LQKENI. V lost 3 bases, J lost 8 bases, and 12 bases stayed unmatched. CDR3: CASSPSLSGSGDEQFF. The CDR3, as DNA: TGTGCCAGCTCACCTTCCCTCAGCGGGAGTGGGGATGAGCAGTTCTTC.